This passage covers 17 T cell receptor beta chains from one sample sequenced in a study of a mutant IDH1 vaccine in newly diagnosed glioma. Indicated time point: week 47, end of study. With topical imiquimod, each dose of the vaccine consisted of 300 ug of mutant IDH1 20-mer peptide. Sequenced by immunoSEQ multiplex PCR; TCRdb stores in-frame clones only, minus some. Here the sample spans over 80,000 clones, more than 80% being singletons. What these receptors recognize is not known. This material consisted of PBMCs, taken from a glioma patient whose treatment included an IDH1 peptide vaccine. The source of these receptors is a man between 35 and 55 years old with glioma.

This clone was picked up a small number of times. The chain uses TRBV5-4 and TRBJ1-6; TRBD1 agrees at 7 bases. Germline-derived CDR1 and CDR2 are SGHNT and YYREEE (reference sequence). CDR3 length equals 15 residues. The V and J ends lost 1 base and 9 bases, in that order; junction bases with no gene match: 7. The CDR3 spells CASSLLTGLRSPLHF. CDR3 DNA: TGTGCCAGCAGCTTGCTGACAGGGCTGCGTTCACCCCTCCACTTT.

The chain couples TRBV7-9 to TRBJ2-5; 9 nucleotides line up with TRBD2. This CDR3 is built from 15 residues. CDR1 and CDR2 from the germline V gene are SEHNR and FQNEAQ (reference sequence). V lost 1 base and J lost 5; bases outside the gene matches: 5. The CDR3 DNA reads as TGTGCCAGCAGCTTAGAGGCGGGAGGGGCGGAGACCCAGTACTTC. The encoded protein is CASSLEAGGAETQYF.

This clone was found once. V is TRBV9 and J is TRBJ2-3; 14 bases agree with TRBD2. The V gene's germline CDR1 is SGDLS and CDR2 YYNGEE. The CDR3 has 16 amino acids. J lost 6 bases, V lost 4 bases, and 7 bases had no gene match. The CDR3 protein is CASSPGTSGRTDTQYF. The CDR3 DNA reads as TGTGCCAGCAGCCCTGGGACTAGCGGGAGAACGGATACGCAGTATTTT.

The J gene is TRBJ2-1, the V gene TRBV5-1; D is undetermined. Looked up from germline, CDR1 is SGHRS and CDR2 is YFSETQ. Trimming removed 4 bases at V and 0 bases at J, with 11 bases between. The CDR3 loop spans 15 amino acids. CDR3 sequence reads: CASSPRGPSYNEQFF. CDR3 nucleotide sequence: TGCGCCAGCAGCCCCCGCGGCCCCTCCTACAATGAGCAGTTCTTC.

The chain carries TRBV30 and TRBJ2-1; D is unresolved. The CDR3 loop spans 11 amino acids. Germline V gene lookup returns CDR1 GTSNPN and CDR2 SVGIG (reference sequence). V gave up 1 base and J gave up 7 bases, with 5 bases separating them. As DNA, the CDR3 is TGTGCCTGGAGTGGAAGAAATGAGCAGTTCTTC. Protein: CAWSGRNEQFF.

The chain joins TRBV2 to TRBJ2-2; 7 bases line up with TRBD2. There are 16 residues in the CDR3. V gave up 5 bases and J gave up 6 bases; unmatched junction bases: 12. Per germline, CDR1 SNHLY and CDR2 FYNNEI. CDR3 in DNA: TGTGCCAGCAGTACCGAGGGACTAACCACCCCCGGGGAGCTGTTTTTT. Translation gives CASSTEGLTTPGELFF.

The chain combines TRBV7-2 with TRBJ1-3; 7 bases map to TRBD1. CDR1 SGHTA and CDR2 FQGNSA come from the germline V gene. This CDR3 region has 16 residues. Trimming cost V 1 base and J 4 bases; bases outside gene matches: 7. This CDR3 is CASSLGGGGAGNTIYF. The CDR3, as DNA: TGTGCCAGCAGCTTAGGAGGAGGGGGCGCCGGAAACACCATATATTTT.

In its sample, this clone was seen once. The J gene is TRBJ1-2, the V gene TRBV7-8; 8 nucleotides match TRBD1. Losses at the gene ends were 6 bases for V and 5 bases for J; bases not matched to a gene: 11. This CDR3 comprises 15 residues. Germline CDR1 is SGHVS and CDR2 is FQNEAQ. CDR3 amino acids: CASRLMVTGDYGYTF. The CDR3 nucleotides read TGTGCCAGCAGACTTATGGTGACAGGGGATTATGGCTACACCTTC.

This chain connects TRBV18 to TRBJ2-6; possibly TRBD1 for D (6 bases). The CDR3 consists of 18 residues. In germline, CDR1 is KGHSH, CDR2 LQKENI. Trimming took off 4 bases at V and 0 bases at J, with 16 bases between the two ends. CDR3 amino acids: CASSLSTGYCSGANVLTF. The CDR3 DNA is TGTGCCAGCTCACTATCGACAGGCTACTGCTCTGGGGCCAACGTCCTGACTTTC.

This chain's CDR3 is CASSSLAGNTGELFF. The CDR3 DNA sequence: TGCGCCAGCAGCTCACTAGCGGGAAACACCGGGGAGCTGTTTTTT. This rearrangement joins TRBV4-3 to TRBJ2-2, with 10 bases aligning to TRBD2. CDR3 size: 15 residues. Per the germline V gene, CDR1 is LGHNA and CDR2 is YSLEER. V dropped 5 bases and J dropped 2; count of bases not matched to a gene: 2.

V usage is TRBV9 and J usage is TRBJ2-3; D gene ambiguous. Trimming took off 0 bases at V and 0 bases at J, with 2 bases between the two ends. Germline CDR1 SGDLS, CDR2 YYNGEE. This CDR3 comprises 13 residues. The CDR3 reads CASSVASTDTQYF. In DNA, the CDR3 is TGTGCCAGCAGCGTAGCAAGCACAGATACGCAGTATTTT.

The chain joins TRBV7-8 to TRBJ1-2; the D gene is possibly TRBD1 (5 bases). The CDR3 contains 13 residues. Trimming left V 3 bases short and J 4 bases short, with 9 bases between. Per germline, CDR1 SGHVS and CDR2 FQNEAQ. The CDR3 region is CASSFGTAYGYTF. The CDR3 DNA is TGTGCCAGCAGCTTCGGGACGGCCTATGGCTACACCTTC. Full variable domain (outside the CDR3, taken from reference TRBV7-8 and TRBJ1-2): GAGVSQSPRYKVAKRGQDVALRCDPISGHVSLFWYQQALGQGPEFLTYFQNEAQLDKSGLPSDRFFAERPEGSVSTLKIQRTQQEDSAVYLCASSFGTAYGYTFGSGTRLTVV.

For the CDR3, the DNA is TGTGCCAGCAGCTTAGTACGCGGGAGGGGTGGTACAGATACGCAGTATTTT. Protein: CASSLVRGRGGTDTQYF. The rearrangement joins TRBV7-2 to TRBJ2-3, with 9 nucleotides matching TRBD2. Germline lookup yields CDR1 SGHTA and CDR2 FQGNSA. V shed 1 base, J shed 3 bases, and the junction held 8 bases outside the gene matches. The CDR3 has 17 amino acids.

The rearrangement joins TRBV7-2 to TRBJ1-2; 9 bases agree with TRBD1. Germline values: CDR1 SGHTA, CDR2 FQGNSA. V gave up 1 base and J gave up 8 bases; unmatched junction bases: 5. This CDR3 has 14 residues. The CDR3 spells CASSLDRTGVGYTF. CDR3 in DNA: TGTGCCAGCAGCTTAGATCGGACAGGGGTAGGCTACACCTTC.

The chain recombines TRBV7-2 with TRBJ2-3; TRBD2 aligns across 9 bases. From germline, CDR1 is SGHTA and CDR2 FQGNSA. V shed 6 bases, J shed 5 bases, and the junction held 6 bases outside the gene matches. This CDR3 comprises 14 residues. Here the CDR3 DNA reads TGTGCCAGCAGGCGGGGGGGCCGCGGAGATACGCAGTATTTT. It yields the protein CASRRGGRGDTQYF. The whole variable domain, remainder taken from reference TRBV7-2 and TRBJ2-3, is GAGVSQSPSNKVTEKGKDVELRCDPISGHTALYWYRQSLGQGLEFLIYFQGNSAPDKSGLPSDRFSAERTGGSVSTLTIQRTQQEDSAVYLCASRRGGRGDTQYFGPGTRLTVL.

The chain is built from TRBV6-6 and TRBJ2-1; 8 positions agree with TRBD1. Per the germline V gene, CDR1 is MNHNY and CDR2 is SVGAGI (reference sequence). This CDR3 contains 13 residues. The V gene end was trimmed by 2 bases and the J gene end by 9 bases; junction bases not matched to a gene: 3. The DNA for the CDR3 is TGTGCCAGCAGTTACCCGGACAGGGCTGAGCAGTTCTTC. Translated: CASSYPDRAEQFF.

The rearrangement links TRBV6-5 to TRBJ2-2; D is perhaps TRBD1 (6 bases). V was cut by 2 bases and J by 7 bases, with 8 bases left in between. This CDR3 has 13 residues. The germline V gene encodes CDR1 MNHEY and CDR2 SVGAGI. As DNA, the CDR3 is TGTGCCAGCAGTTACGGGGGCGTCGGGGAGCTGTTTTTT. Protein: CASSYGGVGELFF.